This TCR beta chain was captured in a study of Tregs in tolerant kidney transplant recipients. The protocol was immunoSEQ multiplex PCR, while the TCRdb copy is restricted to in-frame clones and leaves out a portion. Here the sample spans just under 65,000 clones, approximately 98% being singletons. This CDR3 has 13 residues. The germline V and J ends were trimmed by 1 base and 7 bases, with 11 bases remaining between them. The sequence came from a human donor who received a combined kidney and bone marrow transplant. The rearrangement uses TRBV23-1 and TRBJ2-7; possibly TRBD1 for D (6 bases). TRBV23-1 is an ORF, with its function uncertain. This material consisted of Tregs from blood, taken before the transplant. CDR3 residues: CASSQFPGQEQYF. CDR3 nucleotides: TGCGCCAGCAGTCAATTTCCTGGACAGGAGCAGTACTTC.